This T cell receptor (beta chain) originates from a study of blood T cell repertoires in COVID-19. CDR1 LNHDA and CDR2 SQIVND come from the germline V gene (reference sequence). The V and J ends lost 7 bases and 2 bases, in that order; junction bases with no gene match: 7. The CDR3 spans 14 residues. This clone was seen a single time. Per the study methods: Amplification with reference gene primers provided the estimates of nucleated cell counts. This table comes from immunoSEQ multiplex PCR, and its TCRdb copy is limited to in-frame clones, with some not included. Clone size and V and J calls were adopted from that table, with D and trimming inferred from the DNA. The data contain more than 200,000 clones, around 88% of them singletons.

The chain combines TRBV19 with TRBJ1-2, with 7 bases matching TRBD1. The sequence came from a woman aged 45-59 years with acute or convalescent COVID-19. Sample: peripheral blood. The DNA of the CDR3 is TGTGCCAGTACCAGGGACAGATTAAACTATGGCTACACCTTC. It translates to CASTRDRLNYGYTF.